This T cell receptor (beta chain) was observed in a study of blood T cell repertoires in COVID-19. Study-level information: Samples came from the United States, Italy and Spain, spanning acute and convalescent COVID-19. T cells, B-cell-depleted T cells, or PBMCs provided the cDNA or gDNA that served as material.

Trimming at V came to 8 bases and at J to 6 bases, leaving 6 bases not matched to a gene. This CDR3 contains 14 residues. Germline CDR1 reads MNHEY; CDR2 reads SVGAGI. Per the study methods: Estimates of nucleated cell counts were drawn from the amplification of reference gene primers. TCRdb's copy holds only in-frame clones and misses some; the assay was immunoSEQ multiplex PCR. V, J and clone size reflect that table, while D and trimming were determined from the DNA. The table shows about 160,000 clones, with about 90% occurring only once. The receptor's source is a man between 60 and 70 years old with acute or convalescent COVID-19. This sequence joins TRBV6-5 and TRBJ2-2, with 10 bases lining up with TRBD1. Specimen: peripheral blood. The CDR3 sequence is CASLGTGVAGELFF. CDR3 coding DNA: TGTGCCAGCCTAGGGACAGGGGTGGCCGGGGAGCTGTTTTTT.